This note documents a single T cell receptor beta chain sequence. The CDR3 length is 15 residues. Trimming took 4 bases from V and 2 from J; bases not matched to a gene: 5. Germline-derived CDR1 and CDR2 are LGHNA and YSLEER. The data derive from a study of blood T cell repertoires in COVID-19. Overall study: Italy, Spain and the United States were the sources of the convalescent and acute COVID-19 samples. From T cells, B-cell-depleted T cells, or PBMCs came the material, which was cDNA or gDNA.

Methods used by the authors: Cell counts per sample came from amplifying reference gene primers. TCRdb's table, derived via immunoSEQ multiplex PCR, lists solely in-frame clones and lacks some. V and J calls and clone size follow that table, whereas D and trimming were derived from the DNA. The repertoire consists of 15,000 or so clones, with 86% occurring once and the leading ten covering 15% to 20%. Sample: peripheral blood. This clonotype originated in a human donor in a cohort sampled during active COVID-19. The V call is TRBV4-3, the J call TRBJ2-5; 9 nucleotides line up with TRBD2. The chain's CDR3 is CASSPGTSQQETQYF. The CDR3 DNA follows: TGCGCCAGCAGCCCCGGGACTAGCCAACAAGAGACCCAGTACTTC.